This is a list of T cell receptor beta chains from one sample in a study of T cells in Graves' hyperthyroidism and ophthalmopathy. TCRdb re-called the multiplex PCR reads with MiXCR, one entry per CDR3 protein. The sample shows 300,000 to 350,000 distinct CDR3 sequences, approximately 18% of them seen only once. Sequenced input: blood. All receptors come from a woman in her fifties or sixties with Graves' hyperthyroidism. The CDR3 runs from the conserved cysteine through the conserved F or W. A D gene is named only where the DNA matches it firmly. Size tells how often a clone was seen (once, few, many) or the class of an expanded clone, and some rows leave it out.

CDR3aa: CASGGSGANVLTF; CDR3nt: TGTGCCAGCGGGGGGTCTGGGGCCAACGTCCTGACTTTC; j_gene: TRBJ2-6; abundance: NA; v_gene: TRBV11-1; d_gene: NA
CDR3aa: CASSLDFLAVPNTGELFF; CDR3nt: TGTGCCAGCAGCTTAGATTTCCTAGCGGTCCCGAACACCGGGGAGCTGTTTTTT; j_gene: TRBJ2-2; abundance: many; v_gene: TRBV11-2; d_gene: TRBD2
CDR3aa: CASSQEVDGGYTF; CDR3nt: TGTGCCAGCAGCCAAGAGGTGGATGGCGGCTACACCTTC; j_gene: TRBJ1-2; abundance: NA; v_gene: TRBV3-1; d_gene: NA
CDR3aa: CASSTNQGAAEGTQYF; CDR3nt: TGTGCCAGCAGTACAAACCAGGGGGCGGCTGAGGGGACCCAGTACTTC; j_gene: TRBJ2-5; abundance: few; v_gene: TRBV6-1; d_gene: TRBD1
CDR3aa: CAISAQGADYGYTF; CDR3nt: TGTGCCATCAGTGCTCAGGGGGCGGACTATGGCTACACCTTC; j_gene: TRBJ1-2; abundance: NA; v_gene: TRBV10-3; d_gene: TRBD1
CDR3aa: CASSEGLAERTDTQYF; CDR3nt: TGTGCCAGCAGCGAAGGACTAGCGGAACGCACAGATACGCAGTATTTT; j_gene: TRBJ2-3; abundance: few; v_gene: TRBV9; d_gene: TRBD2
CDR3aa: CSARDTGGERSYNEQFF; CDR3nt: TGCAGTGCTAGAGATACGGGAGGGGAGAGGTCCTACAATGAGCAGTTCTTC; j_gene: TRBJ2-1; abundance: NA; v_gene: TRBV20-1; d_gene: TRBD2
CDR3aa: CSASPGANTEAFF; CDR3nt: TGCAGTGCTAGTCCCGGGGCGAACACTGAAGCTTTCTTT; j_gene: TRBJ1-1; abundance: NA; v_gene: TRBV20-1; d_gene: NA
CDR3aa: CAISELQAGAHAGELFF; CDR3nt: TGTGCCATCAGTGAGTTGCAGGCAGGGGCGCACGCCGGGGAGCTGTTTTTT; j_gene: TRBJ2-2; abundance: NA; v_gene: TRBV10-3; d_gene: NA
CDR3aa: CASSTGGGTCEQYF; CDR3nt: TGTGCCAGCTCAACAGGAGGGGGAACCTGCGAGCAGTACTTC; j_gene: TRBJ2-7; abundance: NA; v_gene: TRBV6-2/TRBV6-3; d_gene: NA
CDR3aa: CASSDRQPMNTEAFF; CDR3nt: TGCGCCAGCAGTGATCGACAGCCGATGAACACTGAAGCTTTCTTT; j_gene: TRBJ1-1; abundance: NA; v_gene: TRBV10-2; d_gene: NA
CDR3aa: CASSLGAGTISYEQYF; CDR3nt: TGTGCCAGCAGCTTGGGCGCCGGGACTATCTCCTACGAGCAGTACTTC; j_gene: TRBJ2-7; abundance: NA; v_gene: TRBV5-4; d_gene: TRBD2
CDR3aa: CASSPQTANTDTQYF; CDR3nt: TGTGCCAGCAGCCCTCAGACAGCAAACACAGATACGCAGTATTTT; j_gene: TRBJ2-3; abundance: once; v_gene: TRBV7-9; d_gene: NA
CDR3aa: CASTVGQTNQPQHF; CDR3nt: TGTGCCAGCACCGTAGGGCAGACGAATCAGCCCCAGCATTTT; j_gene: TRBJ1-5; abundance: many; v_gene: TRBV28; d_gene: NA
CDR3aa: CASSLSSSSYPNNEQFF; CDR3nt: TGTGCCAGCAGCTTATCGAGTTCTTCGTATCCAAACAATGAGCAGTTCTTC; j_gene: TRBJ2-1; abundance: many; v_gene: TRBV7-8; d_gene: NA
CDR3aa: CASSLAAGTNYGYTF; CDR3nt: TGCGCCAGCAGCTTGGCCGCCGGGACAAACTATGGCTACACCTTC; j_gene: TRBJ1-2; abundance: many; v_gene: TRBV5-1; d_gene: NA
CDR3aa: CASSLPDREETQYF; CDR3nt: TGTGCCAGCAGTTTACCTGACAGGGAGGAGACCCAGTACTTC; j_gene: TRBJ2-5; abundance: many; v_gene: TRBV28; d_gene: TRBD1
CDR3aa: CASDGRGQDTQYF; CDR3nt: TGTGCCAGCGACGGAAGGGGGCAAGATACGCAGTATTTT; j_gene: TRBJ2-3; abundance: many; v_gene: TRBV18; d_gene: TRBD1
CDR3aa: CASSRTGDTPGAFF; CDR3nt: TGTGCCAGCAGTCGGACAGGGGACACCCCAGGAGCTTTCTTT; j_gene: TRBJ1-1; abundance: many; v_gene: TRBV12-3/TRBV12-4; d_gene: TRBD1
CDR3aa: CASSFSRSEFQPQHF; CDR3nt: TGTGCCAGCAGTTTTAGCAGGTCTGAATTTCAGCCCCAGCATTTT; j_gene: TRBJ1-5; abundance: many; v_gene: TRBV12-3/TRBV12-4; d_gene: NA
CDR3aa: CASSSERTAEAFF; CDR3nt: TGCGCCAGCAGCTCCGAAAGGACAGCTGAAGCTTTCTTT; j_gene: TRBJ1-1; abundance: many; v_gene: TRBV5-1; d_gene: NA
CDR3aa: CAWSVTGDQPQHF; CDR3nt: TGTGCCTGGAGTGTGACAGGGGATCAGCCCCAGCATTTT; j_gene: TRBJ1-5; abundance: few; v_gene: TRBV30; d_gene: TRBD1
CDR3aa: CASSLTSGGPPKFTDTQYF; CDR3nt: TGCGCCAGCAGCCTGACTAGCGGGGGGCCCCCCAAGTTTACAGATACGCAGTATTTT; j_gene: TRBJ2-3; abundance: many; v_gene: TRBV5-1; d_gene: TRBD2
CDR3aa: CATSRERLGTGVGYTF; CDR3nt: TGTGCCACCAGCAGAGAGAGGTTGGGGACAGGGGTCGGCTACACCTTC; j_gene: TRBJ1-2; abundance: NA; v_gene: TRBV15; d_gene: TRBD1
CDR3aa: CASSLDTGGYTF; CDR3nt: TGTGCCAGCAGCTTAGACACGGGTGGCTACACCTTC; j_gene: TRBJ1-2; abundance: NA; v_gene: TRBV7-9; d_gene: NA
CDR3aa: CASSLASSQPQHF; CDR3nt: TGTGCCAGCAGCTTAGCGTCAAGTCAGCCCCAGCATTTT; j_gene: TRBJ1-5; abundance: many; v_gene: TRBV7-9; d_gene: NA
CDR3aa: CASSRGQPGGEQFF; CDR3nt: TGTGCCAGTAGCCGGGGACAGCCAGGGGGTGAGCAGTTCTTC; j_gene: TRBJ2-1; abundance: few; v_gene: TRBV19; d_gene: TRBD1
CDR3aa: CASSFIAETFSGNTIYF; CDR3nt: TGTGCCAGCAGTTTCATCGCCGAGACGTTCTCTGGAAACACCATATATTTT; j_gene: TRBJ1-3; abundance: NA; v_gene: TRBV12-3/TRBV12-4; d_gene: NA
CDR3aa: CAWTEDGTDTQYF; CDR3nt: TGTGCCTGGACTGAGGATGGCACAGATACGCAGTATTTT; j_gene: TRBJ2-3; abundance: few; v_gene: TRBV30; d_gene: NA
CDR3aa: CASSALRGGYTF; CDR3nt: TGTGCCAGCAGTGCCCTTAGAGGCGGCTACACCTTC; j_gene: TRBJ1-2; abundance: many; v_gene: TRBV5-4; d_gene: NA
CDR3aa: CASSSESYNEQFF; CDR3nt: TGTGCCAGCAGCTCGGAATCTTACAATGAGCAGTTCTTC; j_gene: TRBJ2-1; abundance: many; v_gene: TRBV7-6; d_gene: NA
CDR3aa: CASSPREWGHTEAFF; CDR3nt: TGTGCCAGCTCACCACGGGAGTGGGGCCACACTGAAGCTTTCTTT; j_gene: TRBJ1-1; abundance: many; v_gene: TRBV18; d_gene: NA
CDR3aa: CASSQVGEDFYNEQFF; CDR3nt: TGTGCCAGCAGCCAAGTGGGGGAGGATTTCTACAATGAGCAGTTCTTC; j_gene: TRBJ2-1; abundance: NA; v_gene: TRBV14; d_gene: NA
CDR3aa: CSARDALTYEQYF; CDR3nt: TGCAGTGCTAGAGACGCCCTAACCTACGAGCAGTACTTC; j_gene: TRBJ2-7; abundance: many; v_gene: TRBV20-1; d_gene: NA
CDR3aa: CASRPETSEQFF; CDR3nt: TGCGCCAGCAGGCCGGAAACTTCTGAGCAGTTCTTC; j_gene: TRBJ2-1; abundance: NA; v_gene: TRBV10-2; d_gene: NA
CDR3aa: CASSPGGGYNEQFF; CDR3nt: TGTGCCAGCAGCCCTGGTGGGGGCTACAATGAGCAGTTCTTC; j_gene: TRBJ2-1; abundance: many; v_gene: TRBV11-2; d_gene: NA
CDR3aa: CASSQTTDTEAFF; CDR3nt: TGCGCCAGCAGCCAAACTACTGACACTGAAGCTTTCTTT; j_gene: TRBJ1-1; abundance: many; v_gene: TRBV5-1; d_gene: NA
CDR3aa: CASSHGGELFF; CDR3nt: TGTGCCAGCAGTCATGGCGGGGAGCTGTTTTTT; j_gene: TRBJ2-2; abundance: NA; v_gene: TRBV6-1; d_gene: NA
CDR3aa: CASSLVQENGYTF; CDR3nt: TGTGCCAGCAGCTTGGTACAGGAAAATGGCTACACCTTC; j_gene: TRBJ1-2; abundance: NA; v_gene: TRBV5-6; d_gene: NA
CDR3aa: CASSQGGLSYEQFF; CDR3nt: TGTGCCAGCAGCCAGGGGGGACTAAGCTATGAGCAGTTCTTC; j_gene: TRBJ2-1; abundance: few; v_gene: TRBV4-2; d_gene: TRBD2
CDR3aa: CASSLHPASSTGELFF; CDR3nt: TGTGCTAGCAGCTTACACCCAGCCTCCTCGACCGGGGAGCTGTTTTTT; j_gene: TRBJ2-2; abundance: few; v_gene: TRBV7-7; d_gene: NA
CDR3aa: CASSPPGVAGGAPRDTQYF; CDR3nt: TGTGCCAGCAGCCCCCCCGGTGTAGCGGGAGGGGCCCCCAGGGATACGCAGTATTTT; j_gene: TRBJ2-3; abundance: many; v_gene: TRBV6-5; d_gene: TRBD2
CDR3aa: CASSPPNEKLFF; CDR3nt: TGTGCCAGCAGCCCTCCTAATGAAAAACTGTTTTTT; j_gene: TRBJ1-4; abundance: many; v_gene: TRBV3-1; d_gene: NA
CDR3aa: CALTDRTYEQYF; CDR3nt: TGTGCGCTAACGGACCGAACCTACGAGCAGTACTTC; j_gene: TRBJ2-7; abundance: NA; v_gene: TRBV30; d_gene: NA
CDR3aa: CASSVANQGGPDGYTF; CDR3nt: TGTGCCAGCAGCGTGGCGAATCAGGGGGGCCCTGATGGCTACACCTTC; j_gene: TRBJ1-2; abundance: NA; v_gene: TRBV3-1; d_gene: TRBD1
CDR3aa: CASSPDTYQPQHF; CDR3nt: TGTGCCAGCAGCCCAGACACCTATCAGCCCCAGCATTTT; j_gene: TRBJ1-5; abundance: many; v_gene: TRBV7-8; d_gene: NA
CDR3aa: CASSIGGAYGTEAFF; CDR3nt: TGTGCCAGTAGTATAGGGGGGGCTTACGGCACTGAAGCTTTCTTT; j_gene: TRBJ1-1; abundance: few; v_gene: TRBV19; d_gene: NA
CDR3aa: CSARVRENTGELFF; CDR3nt: TGCAGTGCTAGAGTCAGGGAGAACACCGGGGAGCTGTTTTTT; j_gene: TRBJ2-2; abundance: few; v_gene: TRBV20-1; d_gene: NA
CDR3aa: CASSLRDRGSPLHF; CDR3nt: TGTGCCAGCAGCTTACGGGACAGGGGTTCACCCCTCCACTTT; j_gene: TRBJ1-6; abundance: NA; v_gene: TRBV7-2; d_gene: TRBD1
CDR3aa: CASSDSGNTEAFF; CDR3nt: TGCGCCAGCAGTGATTCCGGGAACACTGAAGCTTTCTTT; j_gene: TRBJ1-1; abundance: NA; v_gene: TRBV10-2; d_gene: NA
CDR3aa: CASSQGDSTEAFF; CDR3nt: TGTGCCAGCAGCCAAGGCGACAGCACTGAAGCTTTCTTT; j_gene: TRBJ1-1; abundance: NA; v_gene: TRBV4-2; d_gene: NA
CDR3aa: CASSHGEAGGYNEQFF; CDR3nt: TGTGCCAGCAGCCATGGAGAAGCGGGAGGGTACAATGAGCAGTTCTTC; j_gene: TRBJ2-1; abundance: NA; v_gene: TRBV4-2; d_gene: TRBD2
CDR3aa: CASSLSGTKQFF; CDR3nt: TGTGCCAGCAGTTTGTCCGGGACTAAGCAGTTCTTC; j_gene: TRBJ2-1; abundance: few; v_gene: TRBV28; d_gene: TRBD2
CDR3aa: CASSAGQGWSETQYF; CDR3nt: TGTGCCAGCAGTGCGGGACAGGGATGGTCAGAGACCCAGTACTTC; j_gene: TRBJ2-5; abundance: NA; v_gene: TRBV6-1; d_gene: TRBD1
CDR3aa: CSVLPGLMNTEAFF; CDR3nt: TGCAGCGTGCTACCGGGACTTATGAACACTGAAGCTTTCTTT; j_gene: TRBJ1-1; abundance: few; v_gene: TRBV29-1; d_gene: NA